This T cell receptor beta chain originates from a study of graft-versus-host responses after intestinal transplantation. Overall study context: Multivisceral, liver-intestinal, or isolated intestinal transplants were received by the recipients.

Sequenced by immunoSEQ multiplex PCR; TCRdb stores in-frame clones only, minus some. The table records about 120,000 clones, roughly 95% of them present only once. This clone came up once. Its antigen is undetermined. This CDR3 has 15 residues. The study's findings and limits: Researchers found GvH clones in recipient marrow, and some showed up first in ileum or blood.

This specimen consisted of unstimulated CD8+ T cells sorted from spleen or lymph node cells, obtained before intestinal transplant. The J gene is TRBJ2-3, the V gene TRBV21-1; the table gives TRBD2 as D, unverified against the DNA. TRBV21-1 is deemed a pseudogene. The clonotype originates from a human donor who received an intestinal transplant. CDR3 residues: CASSSSLRCTDTQYF. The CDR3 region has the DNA TGTGCCAGCAGCAGTAGTCTCCGGTGCACAGATACGCAGTATTTT.